The 30 T cell receptor beta chains listed next were all sequenced from one sample in a study of T-cell memory formation after mild COVID-19. TCRdb re-analysed the 5' RACE reads in MiXCR, keeping a single row per CDR3 protein. The data contain about 440,000 distinct CDR3 sequences, around 19% of them singletons. Material: PBMCs or a T cell subset sorted from them (not recorded which). The source of these receptors is an adult woman who had mild COVID-19 (a few samples of this study predate the infection). Cell type and time point are not known.

This clonotype was recorded many times. The rearrangement uses TRBV19 and TRBJ1-1; 9 bases line up with TRBD1. This CDR3 spans 15 amino acids. With 7 bases clipped from V and 1 base from J, the junction kept 7 bases outside the gene matches. The V gene's germline CDR1 is LNHDA and CDR2 SQIVND (reference sequence). In DNA, the CDR3 is TGTGCCAGTACCCCCGGACAGGGGAGGAACACTGAAGCTTTCTTT. Encoded protein: CASTPGQGRNTEAFF.

This clonotype was found a few times. J is TRBJ2-1 and V is TRBV5-1; D is possibly TRBD1 or TRBD2 (5 bases each). Germline values: CDR1 SGHRS, CDR2 YFSETQ. Trimming took off 2 bases at V and 1 base at J, with 10 bases between the two ends. CDR3 length: 15 amino acids. CDR3 nucleotide sequence: TGCGCCAGCAGCTTCGGGACCCTATCCTACAATGAGCAGTTCTTC. Residues: CASSFGTLSYNEQFF.

V usage is TRBV11-3 and J usage is TRBJ1-1, with 8 bases aligning to TRBD1. V lost 1 base, J lost 1 base, and 5 bases stayed unmatched. The CDR3 length is 16 residues. The germline CDR1 and CDR2 sequences are SGHNT and YENEEA. For the CDR3, the DNA is TGTGCCAGCAGCTTAGGGACCGGGACAGGGAACACTGAAGCTTTCTTT. Translating it yields CASSLGTGTGNTEAFF.

This clonotype has just a few counts. The J gene is TRBJ2-5, the V gene TRBV6-5, with a possible D match to TRBD1 (5 bases). Germline V gene lookup returns CDR1 MNHEY and CDR2 SVGAGI. This CDR3 comprises 13 residues. Trimming removed 6 bases at V and 5 bases at J, with 13 bases between. CDR3 region: CASSRQLQETQYF. The DNA for the CDR3 is TGTGCCAGCAGCCGACAGCTCCAGGAGACCCAGTACTTC.

This rearrangement joins TRBV12-3 or TRBV12-4 to TRBJ1-5, with 9 bases that match TRBD1. V lost 5 bases and J lost 4; bases outside the gene matches: 3. The CDR3 sequence is 14 residues long. CDR3 nucleotide sequence: TGTGCCAGCAGTCGACAGGGGGGAAATCAGCCCCAGCATTTT. Translated: CASSRQGGNQPQHF.

The chain recombines TRBV18 with TRBJ2-7; a weak D match, TRBD2 (7 bases). Germline CDR1 is KGHSH and CDR2 is LQKENI. The ends were cut back, 1 base at V and 6 bases at J, with 13 bases in the middle. The CDR3 has 14 amino acids. CDR3 protein: CASSPQGGGIEQYF. DNA of the CDR3: TGTGCCAGCTCACCACAGGGAGGGGGGATCGAGCAGTACTTC.

This clonotype was counted only a few times. The chain links TRBV12-3 or TRBV12-4 to TRBJ1-1, with no clear D. V was shortened by 3 bases and J by 1 base, with 9 bases between the two germline ends. The CDR3 spans 14 residues. The CDR3 coding sequence is TGTGCCAGCAGTTTTTTAAGCTGGAACACTGAAGCTTTCTTT. Its protein product is CASSFLSWNTEAFF.

This clonotype was recorded at least ten times. The V call is TRBV5-5, the J call TRBJ1-5; D might be TRBD1 (5 bases). Germline assignment: CDR1 SGHKS and CDR2 YYEKEE (reference sequence). V was shortened by 3 bases and J by 3 bases, with 10 bases between the two germline ends. This CDR3 is 14 amino acids long. The DNA of the CDR3 is TGTGCCAGCAGCTCGTGGGGGACCAATCAGCCCCAGCATTTT. Amino acids: CASSSWGTNQPQHF.

This chain joins TRBV5-1 and TRBJ2-2, with D possibly matching TRBD1 (6 bases). This CDR3 is built from 14 residues. V was shortened by 6 bases and J by 4 bases, with 13 bases between the two germline ends. Germline V CDR1 and CDR2: SGHRS, YFSETQ. The CDR3 region has the DNA TGCGCCAGCAAGGGGGTGAACCCCACCGGGGAGCTGTTTTTT. This codes for CASKGVNPTGELFF.

Many counts were recorded for this clonotype. The chain joins TRBV10-3 to TRBJ2-1, with D possibly called TRBD1 or TRBD2 (6 bases each). This CDR3 spans 14 amino acids. Germline CDR1 and CDR2: ENHRY and SYGVKD. Trimming pared 8 bases from V and 8 bases from J, leaving 19 bases between. The CDR3 nucleotides read TGTGCCATCCGGAGGGACTCTTCAGGGGATGAGCAGTTCTTC. This sequence encodes CAIRRDSSGDEQFF.

V and J are TRBV5-5 and TRBJ2-1, with TRBD2 as a possible D gene (5 bases). Trimming took off 4 bases at V and 4 bases at J, with 9 bases between the two ends. From germline, CDR1 is SGHKS and CDR2 YYEKEE (reference sequence). CDR3 length: 13 amino acids. CDR3 protein: CASSLDWYNEQFF. CDR3 sequence (DNA): TGTGCCAGCAGCCTGGACTGGTACAATGAGCAGTTCTTC.

V is TRBV5-1 and J is TRBJ1-1; 10 bases fit TRBD1. This CDR3 comprises 14 residues. The germline gives CDR1 SGHRS, CDR2 YFSETQ. V lost 4 bases to trimming and J lost 5 bases; unmatched junction nucleotides: 5. CDR3 sequence: CASSPGTGATEAFF. The CDR3 DNA sequence: TGCGCCAGCAGCCCCGGGACAGGGGCTACTGAAGCTTTCTTT.

The chain employs TRBV5-6 and TRBJ2-1, with 8 positions matching TRBD2. V shed 2 bases, J shed 1 base, and the junction held 8 bases outside the gene matches. CDR1 is SGHDT, CDR2 YYEEEE, per germline. The CDR3 loop spans 17 amino acids. The CDR3 bases are TGTGCCAGCAGCTTCACTAGCGGACCAAGATCCTACAATGAGCAGTTCTTC. It specifies CASSFTSGPRSYNEQFF.

The rearrangement links TRBV12-3 or TRBV12-4 to TRBJ2-1; 7 nucleotides align to TRBD2. The CDR3 length is 14 residues. The V gene end was trimmed by 6 bases and the J gene end by 6 bases; junction bases not matched to a gene: 8. CDR3 in amino acids: CASRSSGAANEQFF. The DNA of the CDR3 is TGTGCCAGCAGGTCTAGCGGCGCCGCCAATGAGCAGTTCTTC.

This clonotype turned up a few times. CDR3 DNA sequence: TGCAGTGCCCGCTTGGGGGCCTACGAGCAGTACTTC. Protein: CSARLGAYEQYF. This chain joins TRBV20-1 and TRBJ2-7; D may match TRBD1 or TRBD2 (5 bases each). Trimming cost V 6 bases and J 2 bases, with 11 bases left between them. Germline V gene sequence: CDR1 DFQATT, CDR2 SNEGSKA (reference sequence). The CDR3 runs 12 residues.

Only a few counts were recorded for this clonotype. This chain joins TRBV24-1 and TRBJ2-3, with D maybe TRBD1 (6 bases). The CDR3 is 12 residues long. From germline, CDR1 is KGHDR and CDR2 SFDVKD. Trimming took off 9 bases at V and 0 bases at J, with 6 bases between the two ends. The CDR3 reads CATGQSTDTQYF. The CDR3 region has the DNA TGTGCCACCGGACAGAGCACAGATACGCAGTATTTT.

A few counts support this clonotype. J is TRBJ2-1 and V is TRBV6-5; 8 bases fit TRBD2. The V gene end was trimmed by 4 bases and the J gene end by 12 bases; junction bases not matched to a gene: 11. Germline lookup yields CDR1 MNHEY and CDR2 SVGAGI. The CDR3 runs to 14 residues. The chain's CDR3 is CASSFSGRAGGQFF. CDR3 coding DNA: TGTGCCAGCAGTTTCTCCGGGAGGGCCGGGGGGCAGTTCTTC.

V is TRBV9 and J is TRBJ2-2; possibly TRBD1 for D (5 bases). The germline CDR1 and CDR2 sequences are SGDLS and YYNGEE. Between the trimmed V and J ends, which lost 4 bases and 5 bases, there was a span of 18 bases. The CDR3 covers 16 residues. The CDR3 here is CASSPRPAGHTGELFF. CDR3 nucleotide sequence: TGTGCCAGCAGCCCACGACCGGCCGGACATACCGGGGAGCTGTTTTTT.

This clonotype has a handful of counts. The rearrangement joins TRBV5-1 to TRBJ2-7, with D hard to call. CDR3 length equals 13 residues. V lost 3 bases to trimming and J lost 4 bases, with 11 bases between them. CDR1 and CDR2 from the germline V gene are SGHRS and YFSETQ. CDR3 sequence reads: CASSSLSLYEQYF. The CDR3 region has the DNA TGCGCCAGCAGCTCGCTATCCCTATACGAGCAGTACTTC.

The chain joins TRBV30 to TRBJ2-3; D is unresolved. Germline V gene lookup returns CDR1 GTSNPN and CDR2 SVGIG (reference sequence). V dropped 3 bases and J dropped 5 bases, with 15 bases sitting between them. The CDR3 has 14 residues. CDR3 coding DNA: TGTGCCTGGAGACGACCCGCGTCGGGAGATACGCAGTATTTT. This codes for CAWRRPASGDTQYF. Based on the CDR3 plus reference TRBV30 and TRBJ2-3, the full variable domain is SQTIHQWPATLVQPVGSPLSLECTVEGTSNPNLYWYRQAAGRGLQLLFYSVGIGQISSEVPQNLSASRPQDRQFILSSKKLLLSDSGFYLCAWRRPASGDTQYFGPGTRLTVL.

This clonotype was observed a handful of times. The genes are TRBV30 and TRBJ1-5; no reliable D call. This CDR3 comprises 15 residues. The germline V and J ends were trimmed by 2 bases and 1 base, with 12 bases remaining between them. Germline lookup yields CDR1 GTSNPN and CDR2 SVGIG (reference sequence). The CDR3 DNA reads TGTGCCTGGAGTTCCGGGGTAGGGAGCAATCAGCCCCAGCATTTT. Translating it yields CAWSSGVGSNQPQHF.

This clonotype was observed a handful of times. This chain links TRBV24-1 with TRBJ2-3, with D possibly TRBD1 on 5 matching bases. Trimming shortened V by 3 bases and J by 6 bases, and 9 bases separated the two germline ends. CDR3 size: 13 residues. CDR1 KGHDR and CDR2 SFDVKD come from the germline V gene. The CDR3 bases are TGTGCCACCAGTGATGGGGCAGCGGATACGCAGTATTTT. This encodes CATSDGAADTQYF.

This chain uses TRBV6-2 or TRBV6-3 with TRBJ2-7; TRBD2 aligns across 8 bases. The length of the CDR3 is 14 residues. V shed 6 bases and J 5 bases; nucleotides not matched to a gene: 9. Germline V gene sequence: CDR1 MNHEY, CDR2 SVGEGT. As DNA, the CDR3 is TGTGCCAGCAGAGAAGCGGGAGTATTCGACGAGCAGTACTTC. This gives the protein CASREAGVFDEQYF.

The CDR3 region has the DNA TGTGCCAGCGGGAGGAGTACTACGCAGTATTTT. This sequence encodes CASGRSTTQYF. This chain links TRBV7-9 with TRBJ2-3, with D perhaps TRBD2 (6 bases). Germline CDR1 is SEHNR and CDR2 is FQNEAQ (reference sequence). Trimming removed 8 bases from V and 8 bases from J, with 11 bases in between. The CDR3 contains 11 residues.

V is TRBV4-1 and J is TRBJ1-2; D gene unclear. Germline-derived CDR1 and CDR2 are MGHRA and YSYEKL. The CDR3 runs 15 residues. V shed 0 bases and J shed 4 bases, with 12 bases lying between them. The DNA of the CDR3 is TGCGCCAGCAGCCAAGATATGGATTTGGCCTATGGCTACACCTTC. This encodes CASSQDMDLAYGYTF.

This clonotype has just a few counts. The chain is built from TRBV7-9 and TRBJ2-5, with D maybe TRBD2 (6 bases). The CDR3 runs 16 residues. Germline CDR1 reads SEHNR; CDR2 reads FQNEAQ (reference sequence). Trimming took off 6 bases at V and 0 bases at J, with 17 bases between the two ends. The CDR3 protein is CASSPPEGLYQETQYF. CDR3 nucleotides: TGTGCCAGCAGTCCACCGGAGGGGCTGTACCAAGAGACCCAGTACTTC.

V usage is TRBV25-1 and J usage is TRBJ1-1; D not resolved. Trimming stripped 8 bases from V and 1 base from J, with 8 bases between. Germline V gene data show CDR1 as MGHDK and CDR2 as SYGVNS. This CDR3 has 12 amino acids. The CDR3 loop reads CASPRRNTEAFF. The CDR3 DNA follows: TGTGCCAGCCCCAGAAGGAACACTGAAGCTTTCTTT.

The chain combines TRBV12-3 or TRBV12-4 with TRBJ2-2; a weak D match, TRBD1 (6 bases). Trimming left V 11 bases short and J 5 bases short, with 15 bases between. The CDR3 spans 13 residues. CDR3 sequence reads: CAGLVGATGELFF. The DNA of the CDR3 is TGTGCCGGCCTAGTGGGGGCAACCGGGGAGCTGTTTTTT.

This clonotype has a handful of counts. V is TRBV25-1 and J is TRBJ2-7; 11 nucleotides agree with TRBD2. The CDR3 totals 12 residues. CDR1 is MGHDK and CDR2 is SYGVNS in the germline V gene. V lost 8 bases to trimming and J lost 3 bases; unmatched junction nucleotides: 0. The CDR3 reads CASGTSGYEQYF. CDR3 nucleotide sequence: TGTGCCAGCGGGACTAGCGGCTACGAGCAGTACTTC.

There are a few counts of this clonotype. The chain is built from TRBV5-1 and TRBJ2-7; maybe TRBD2 (5 bases). Germline V gene lookup returns CDR1 SGHRS and CDR2 YFSETQ. This CDR3 spans 14 amino acids. The ends were cut back, 6 bases at V and 3 bases at J, with 16 bases in the middle. The CDR3 bases are TGCGCCAGCACACCCGGCCGGGGTAGCTACGAGCAGTACTTC. The encoded protein is CASTPGRGSYEQYF.